This is a list of T cell receptor beta chains from one sample in a study of T cells after yellow fever vaccination. TCRdb redid the calling of the 5' RACE reads with MiXCR, one entry per CDR3 protein. The sample carries more than 25,000 distinct CDR3 sequences, approximately 4.2% recorded once. Sequenced material: PBMCs, either bulk or a sorted T-cell subset (CD4+, CD8+, memory, or dextramer-sorted; not recorded which), taken on the day of the yellow fever booster vaccination. The receptor source for this set is a man aged 18 to 29 who received the YFV17D yellow fever vaccine. CDR3s include the opening cysteine and the closing phenylalanine or tryptophan. A D gene is named only where the DNA matches it firmly. Size is omitted from some rows. Given values are once, few, many or a class for expanded clones.

TRBV5-1,TRBJ2-1,many,TRBD1,TGCGCCAGCAGCTTGGCCGAGGGACAGTTAGGGAATGAGCAGTTCTTC,CASSLAEGQLGNEQFF
TRBV12-3/TRBV12-4,TRBJ1-2,many,-,TGTGCCAGCAGTTTGTATACGGGGTATGGTACCGACGGCTACACCTTC,CASSLYTGYGTDGYTF
TRBV5-1,TRBJ2-7,many,-,TGCGCCAGCAGCCCTGCGGTTCTCTCGGAGAACGAGCAGTACTTC,CASSPAVLSENEQYF
TRBV7-9,TRBJ2-3,medium-sized,-,TGCGCCAGCAGCTTAGAGGGTACAGATACGCAGTATTTT,CASSLEGTDTQYF
TRBV20-1,TRBJ2-5,many,-,TGCAGTGCTAGTCGGGACGCGGGTCCGGCCCAGTACTTC,CSASRDAGPAQYF
TRBV12-3/TRBV12-4,TRBJ2-2,-,TRBD2,TGTGCCAGCAATTTGGCGGGGGAGGTGCCCGGGGAGCTGTTTTTT,CASNLAGEVPGELFF
TRBV18,TRBJ1-1,many,-,TGTGCCAGCTCGCAAGACCGCGAGTCAGAAGCTTTCTTT,CASSQDRESEAFF
TRBV30,TRBJ2-2,many,-,TGTGCCTCCCCGACAGGGAACACCGGGGAGCTGTTTTTT,CASPTGNTGELFF
TRBV6-4,TRBJ2-1,many,-,TGTGCCAGCAGTCTTACCGGGACCAACAATGAGCAGTTCTTC,CASSLTGTNNEQFF
TRBV5-1,TRBJ2-3,many,TRBD2,TGCGCCAGCAGCTTCCAGACTAGCGGCGTCACAGATACGCAGTATTTT,CASSFQTSGVTDTQYF
TRBV5-1,TRBJ1-1,-,-,TGCGCCAGCAGCGCAGATAAGGGGGCTTTCTTT,CASSADKGAFF
TRBV7-8,TRBJ1-3,-,-,TGTGCCAGCAGCTTCAGGAGGGGGGCGACTGGAAACACCATATATTTT,CASSFRRGATGNTIYF
TRBV4-3,TRBJ2-7,many,-,TGCGCCAGCAGCCAAGAAACAGGCCCCCACGAGCAGTACTTC,CASSQETGPHEQYF
TRBV7-9,TRBJ2-3,many,-,TGTGCCAGCATACACCGGGAAGTAGAAGATACGCAGTATTTT,CASIHREVEDTQYF
TRBV19,TRBJ1-1,few,-,TGTGCCAGTAGGTATTACGGGACGGCGAACACTGAAGCTTTCTTT,CASRYYGTANTEAFF
TRBV28,TRBJ2-7,-,-,TGTGCCAGCAGCCTACCCCCCCACGAGCAGTACTTC,CASSLPPHEQYF
TRBV11-2,TRBJ1-1,many,TRBD1,TGTGCCAGCAGCTTAGCGGGAGGACAGGGGGAAGCTTTCTTT,CASSLAGGQGEAFF
TRBV7-2,TRBJ2-5,-,-,TGTGCCAGCAGCTTAGTGGGGGCAGAGACCCAGTACTTC,CASSLVGAETQYF
TRBV4-3,TRBJ2-5,-,TRBD1,TGCGCCAGCAGCCAAGAAGGGCCCCCGACAGGGGGCTGGGAGACCCAGTACTTC,CASSQEGPPTGGWETQYF
TRBV7-6,TRBJ1-2,few,TRBD1,TGTGCCAGCAGCCCCGGACAGGGGGATGGCTACACCTTC,CASSPGQGDGYTF
TRBV28,TRBJ2-3,many,-,TGTGCCAGCAGTGTCCCGACTGGGAGATCGGTTACGCAGTATTTT,CASSVPTGRSVTQYF
TRBV7-2,TRBJ2-2,-,-,TGTGCCAGCAGCTTAATCGGTCAAACTTCCGGGGAGCTGTTTTTT,CASSLIGQTSGELFF
TRBV20-1,TRBJ2-2,many,-,TGCAGTGCTACTTCACTAGCTACGAACACCGGGGAGCTGTTTTTT,CSATSLATNTGELFF
TRBV29-1,TRBJ2-5,many,TRBD2,TGCAGCGTTGTTAGGGAGGGGAAAGAGACCCAGTACTTC,CSVVREGKETQYF
TRBV5-1,TRBJ1-1,many,-,TGCGCCAGCAGCGTACAGGTATTCAACGCTGAAGCTTTCTTT,CASSVQVFNAEAFF
TRBV19,TRBJ2-7,many,-,TGTGCCAGTAGTACAGGATCCTACGAGCAGTACTTC,CASSTGSYEQYF
TRBV7-9,TRBJ2-1,many,-,TGTGCCAGCAGCCCATCCTTTCTCGGGGCGAAATACAATGAGCAGTTCTTC,CASSPSFLGAKYNEQFF
TRBV20-1,TRBJ2-7,many,TRBD2,TGCAGTGCTATGGTTGCTAGCGGAAGAGTAAGGCAGTACTTC,CSAMVASGRVRQYF
TRBV10-3,TRBJ2-7,large,-,TGTGCCATCAGTGACCCGGGACTTCCTAACTACGAGCAGTACTTC,CAISDPGLPNYEQYF
TRBV5-1,TRBJ2-1,many,TRBD2,TGCGCCAGCAGCTTTACTAGCGGGGGGTACAATGAGCAGTTCTTC,CASSFTSGGYNEQFF
TRBV5-5,TRBJ1-6,-,-,TGTGCCAGCAGCTTGGAGCTGAGGGCCTTAGGTAATTCACCCCTCCACTTT,CASSLELRALGNSPLHF
TRBV10-3,TRBJ1-5,many,TRBD1,TGTGCCATCAGTGAGTCGCAGATGGGACAGGGACATCAGCCCCAGCATTTT,CAISESQMGQGHQPQHF
TRBV12-3/TRBV12-4,TRBJ2-5,many,-,TGTGCCAGCAGCCTAGCCCCCACGGCGACCCAGTACTTC,CASSLAPTATQYF
TRBV11-2,TRBJ2-3,-,-,TGTGCCAGCAGCTTTCCGGGACTCAGCACAGATACGCAGTATTTT,CASSFPGLSTDTQYF
TRBV7-7,TRBJ2-1,many,TRBD1,TGTGCCAGCAGCACCGGGACAGGGGGCGGGTATGAGCAGTTCTTC,CASSTGTGGGYEQFF
TRBV5-5,TRBJ2-3,many,-,TGTGCCAGCATCCCGATCCCCAGGGGAGATACGCAGTATTTT,CASIPIPRGDTQYF
TRBV30,TRBJ2-5,many,-,TGTGCCTGGAGTGTACTCGGGGAGACCCAGTACTTC,CAWSVLGETQYF
TRBV6-1,TRBJ2-3,medium-sized,TRBD2,TGTGCCAGCAGTGAAGGGACTAGCCACACAGATACGCAGTATTTT,CASSEGTSHTDTQYF
TRBV29-1,TRBJ1-2,many,-,TGCAGCGCCCAGGGTGATGGCTACACCTTC,CSAQGDGYTF
TRBV3-1,TRBJ1-5,many,-,TGTGCCAGCAGCCAAGCGGCAGACCAGCCCCAGCATTTT,CASSQAADQPQHF
TRBV6-2/TRBV6-3,TRBJ2-1,medium-sized,TRBD1,TGTGCCAGCAGGGTGGGGACAGTGGGGAATGAGCAGTTCTTC,CASRVGTVGNEQFF
TRBV11-2,TRBJ2-3,-,-,TGTGCCAGCAGCTTAGGGGGGACACGCACAGATACGCAGTATTTT,CASSLGGTRTDTQYF